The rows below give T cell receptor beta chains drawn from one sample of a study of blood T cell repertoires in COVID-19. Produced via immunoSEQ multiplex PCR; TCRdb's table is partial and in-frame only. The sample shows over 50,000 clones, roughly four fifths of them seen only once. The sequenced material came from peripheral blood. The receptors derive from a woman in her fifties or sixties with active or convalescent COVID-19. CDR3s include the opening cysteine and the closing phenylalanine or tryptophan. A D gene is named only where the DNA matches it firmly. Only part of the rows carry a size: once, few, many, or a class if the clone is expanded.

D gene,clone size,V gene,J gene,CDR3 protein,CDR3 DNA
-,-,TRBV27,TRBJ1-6,CASSLPGNNSPLHF,TGTGCCAGCAGTTTGCCAGGGAACAATTCACCCCTCCACTTT
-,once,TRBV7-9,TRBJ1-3,CASSYGGGGGNTIYF,TGTGCCAGCAGCTACGGCGGGGGCGGTGGAAACACCATATATTTT
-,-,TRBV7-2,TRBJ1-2,CASSSQGQGGYTF,TGTGCCAGCAGCTCCCAGGGCCAAGGGGGCTACACCTTC
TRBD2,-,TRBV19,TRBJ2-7,CASSMGLGTYEQYF,TGTGCCAGTAGTATGGGACTAGGAACCTACGAGCAGTACTTC
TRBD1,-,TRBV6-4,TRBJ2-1,CASSGETGGYNEQFF,TGTGCCAGCAGTGGAGAGACAGGGGGGTACAATGAGCAGTTCTTC
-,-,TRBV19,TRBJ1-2,CASSIYNRPGSYGYTF,TGTGCCAGTAGTATATACAACAGACCCGGGAGCTATGGCTACACCTTC
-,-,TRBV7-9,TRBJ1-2,CASSLGRGYGYTF,TGTGCCAGCAGCTTAGGTCGGGGCTATGGCTACACCTTC
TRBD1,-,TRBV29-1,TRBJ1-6,CSVGTGNSPLHF,TGCAGCGTCGGGACAGGGAATTCACCCCTCCACTTT
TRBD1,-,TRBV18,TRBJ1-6,CASRDRELSPLHF,TGTGCCAGCCGTGACAGGGAGTTATCACCCCTCCACTTT
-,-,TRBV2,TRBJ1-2,CASSAGPAYGYTF,TGTGCCAGCAGCGCGGGACCGGCCTATGGCTACACCTTC
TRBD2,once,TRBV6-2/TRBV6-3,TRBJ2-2,CASSSPRASGKKNGELFF,TGTGCCAGCAGTTCCCCGCGGGCTAGCGGGAAGAAGAACGGGGAGCTGTTTTTT
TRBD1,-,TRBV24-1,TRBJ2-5,CATSAPGQRRETQYF,TGTGCCACCAGTGCCCCGGGACAGAGGCGAGAGACCCAGTACTTC
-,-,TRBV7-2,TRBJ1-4,CASSLDRGKNEKLFF,TGTGCCAGCAGCTTAGATCGGGGTAAAAATGAAAAACTGTTTTTT
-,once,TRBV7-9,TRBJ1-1,CASSPEGGRRLTEAFF,TGTGCCAGCAGCCCTGAGGGAGGCCGCAGGCTCACTGAAGCTTTCTTT
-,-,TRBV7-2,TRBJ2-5,CASSFRVSPETQYF,TGTGCCAGCAGCTTTCGGGTCAGTCCGGAGACCCAGTACTTC
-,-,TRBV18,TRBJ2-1,CASSTLSGEQFF,TGTGCCAGCTCAACTCTAAGCGGTGAGCAGTTCTTC
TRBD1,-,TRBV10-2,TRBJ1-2,CASSGTANYGYTF,TGCGCCAGCAGCGGGACAGCCAACTATGGCTACACCTTC
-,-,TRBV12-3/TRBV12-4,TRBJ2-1,CASSFQGGVEQFF,TGTGCCAGCAGCTTCCAAGGGGGAGTGGAGCAGTTCTTC
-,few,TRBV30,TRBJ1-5,CAWQQGSNQPQHF,TGTGCCTGGCAACAGGGAAGCAATCAGCCCCAGCATTTT
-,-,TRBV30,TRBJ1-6,CAWSEEGLRIPPLHF,TGTGCCTGGAGTGAGGAGGGGCTTCGGATACCACCCCTCCACTTT
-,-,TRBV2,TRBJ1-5,CASSPAGSNQPQHF,TGTGCCAGCAGTCCCGCGGGGAGCAATCAGCCCCAGCATTTT
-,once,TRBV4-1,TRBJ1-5,CASSQDLLGGARSNQPQHF,TGCGCCAGCAGCCAAGATCTTCTCGGTGGGGCTAGGAGCAATCAGCCCCAGCATTTT
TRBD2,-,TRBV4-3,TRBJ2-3,CASSPSGSVGGTQYF,TGCGCCAGCAGCCCTAGCGGGAGTGTTGGGGGTACGCAGTATTTT
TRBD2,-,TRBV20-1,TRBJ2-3,CSASVSGSEADTQYF,TGCAGTGCTAGTGTTAGCGGGAGTGAGGCAGATACGCAGTATTTT
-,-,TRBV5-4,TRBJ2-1,CASSSQEYNEQFF,TGTGCCAGCAGCTCACAGGAGTACAATGAGCAGTTCTTC
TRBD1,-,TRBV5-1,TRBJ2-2,CASSLAGTGVNTGELFF,TGCGCCAGCAGCTTAGCCGGGACAGGGGTCAACACCGGGGAGCTGTTTTTT
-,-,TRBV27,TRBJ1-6,CASNSGMINSPLHF,TGTGCCAGCAACTCAGGGATGATTAATTCACCCCTCCACTTT
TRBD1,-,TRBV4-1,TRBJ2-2,CASSQDAHRGRGGELFF,TGCGCCAGCAGCCAAGATGCCCACAGGGGGCGAGGCGGGGAGCTGTTTTTT
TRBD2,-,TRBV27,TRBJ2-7,CASSSSGAPAYEQYF,TGTGCCAGCAGTTCGAGCGGGGCCCCTGCCTACGAGCAGTACTTC
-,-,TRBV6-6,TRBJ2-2,CASSGTGELFF,TGTGCCAGTAGCGGCACCGGGGAGCTGTTTTTT
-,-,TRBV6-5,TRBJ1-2,CASSPPAGSYTF,TGTGCCAGCAGTCCCCCGGCGGGGAGCTACACCTTC
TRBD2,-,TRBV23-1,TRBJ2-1,CASSATGTSGHNEQFF,TGCGCCAGCAGTGCAACCGGGACTAGCGGCCACAATGAGCAGTTCTTC
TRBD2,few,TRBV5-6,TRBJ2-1,CASSFASGRSNEQFF,TGTGCCAGCAGCTTTGCTAGCGGGAGGAGTAATGAGCAGTTCTTC
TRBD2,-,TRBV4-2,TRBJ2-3,CASSQGLAGGTDTQYF,TGTGCCAGCAGCCAAGGACTAGCGGGAGGCACAGATACGCAGTATTTT
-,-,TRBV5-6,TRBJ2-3,CASSIQGGGTTDTQYF,TGTGCCAGCAGCATCCAGGGCGGCGGGACCACAGATACGCAGTATTTT
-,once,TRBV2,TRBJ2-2,CASSKNSGTNTGELFF,TGTGCCAGCAGTAAGAATAGCGGTACGAACACCGGGGAGCTGTTTTTT
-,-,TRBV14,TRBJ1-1,CASSQDPGDTEAFF,TGTGCCAGCAGCCAAGATCCAGGGGACACTGAAGCTTTCTTT
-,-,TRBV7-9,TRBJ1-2,CASSLALAANYGYTF,TGTGCCAGCAGCTTAGCGTTGGCAGCTAACTATGGCTACACCTTC
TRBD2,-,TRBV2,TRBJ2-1,CASSGSSGSIHEQFF,TGTGCCAGCAGTGGGTCTAGCGGGAGTATCCATGAGCAGTTCTTC
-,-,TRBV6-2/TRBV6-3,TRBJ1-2,CASSRGRGYTF,TGTGCCAGCAGCAGGGGCAGGGGCTACACCTTC
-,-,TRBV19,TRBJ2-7,CASSTGHLFYEQYF,TGTGCCAGTAGTACGGGACACCTGTTCTACGAGCAGTACTTC
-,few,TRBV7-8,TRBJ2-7,CASSWRRQGGHEQYF,TGTGCCAGCAGCTGGCGTCGACAGGGAGGTCACGAGCAGTACTTC
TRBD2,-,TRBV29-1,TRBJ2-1,CSVTLAGEFGEQFF,TGCAGCGTGACGCTAGCGGGAGAATTTGGTGAGCAGTTCTTC
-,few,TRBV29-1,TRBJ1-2,CSVEQGLNYGYTF,TGCAGCGTTGAGCAGGGCCTTAACTATGGCTACACCTTC
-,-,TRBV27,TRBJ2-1,CASSSLGLNQFF,TGTGCCAGCAGCTCCCTTGGCCTTAACCAGTTCTTC
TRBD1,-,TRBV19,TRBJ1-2,CASSSNRGLGGYTF,TGTGCCAGTAGTTCAAACAGGGGGCTTGGTGGCTACACCTTC
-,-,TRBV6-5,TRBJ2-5,CASSYSTRGETQYF,TGTGCCAGCAGTTACTCGACCAGGGGAGAGACCCAGTACTTC
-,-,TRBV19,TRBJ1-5,CASSIYQGLTGNQPQHF,TGTGCCAGTAGTATATACCAGGGTCTAACGGGCAATCAGCCCCAGCATTTT
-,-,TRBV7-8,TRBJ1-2,CASSLGRGYTF,TGTGCCAGCAGCTTAGGCAGAGGCTACACCTTC
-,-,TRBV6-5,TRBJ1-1,CASSYSVLGGNTEAFF,TGTGCCAGCAGTTACTCGGTCCTGGGGGGGAACACTGAAGCTTTCTTT
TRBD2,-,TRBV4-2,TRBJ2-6,CASSQDLPTSGTGANVLTF,TGTGCCAGCAGCCAAGATCTCCCGACTAGCGGGACTGGGGCCAACGTCCTGACTTTC
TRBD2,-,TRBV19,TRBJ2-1,CASTRGGAFPYNEQFF,TGTGCCAGTACCCGGGGAGGGGCCTTCCCCTACAATGAGCAGTTCTTC
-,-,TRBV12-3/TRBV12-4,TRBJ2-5,CASSFNSQETQYF,TGTGCCAGCAGTTTTAACAGTCAAGAGACCCAGTACTTC
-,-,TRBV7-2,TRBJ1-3,CASSLRGGSGNTIYF,TGTGCCAGCAGCTTAAGGGGGGGCTCTGGAAACACCATATATTTT
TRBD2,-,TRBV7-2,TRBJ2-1,CASSGASGSPSYNEQFF,TGTGCCAGCAGCGGTGCTAGCGGGAGCCCGTCCTACAATGAGCAGTTCTTC
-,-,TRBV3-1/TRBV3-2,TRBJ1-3,CASSQSTAPLGNTIYF,TGTGCCAGCAGCCAATCGACAGCACCTCTTGGAAACACCATATATTTT
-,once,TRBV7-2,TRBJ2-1,CASSLWGQGKGNEQFF,TGTGCCAGCAGCTTATGGGGCCAGGGGAAGGGCAATGAGCAGTTCTTC
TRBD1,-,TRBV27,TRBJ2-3,CASSKWDSGTDTQYF,TGTGCCAGCAGTAAATGGGACAGTGGCACAGATACGCAGTATTTT
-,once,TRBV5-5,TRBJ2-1,CASSSGVSSYNEQFF,TGTGCCAGCAGCTCCGGGGTCAGCTCCTACAATGAGCAGTTCTTC